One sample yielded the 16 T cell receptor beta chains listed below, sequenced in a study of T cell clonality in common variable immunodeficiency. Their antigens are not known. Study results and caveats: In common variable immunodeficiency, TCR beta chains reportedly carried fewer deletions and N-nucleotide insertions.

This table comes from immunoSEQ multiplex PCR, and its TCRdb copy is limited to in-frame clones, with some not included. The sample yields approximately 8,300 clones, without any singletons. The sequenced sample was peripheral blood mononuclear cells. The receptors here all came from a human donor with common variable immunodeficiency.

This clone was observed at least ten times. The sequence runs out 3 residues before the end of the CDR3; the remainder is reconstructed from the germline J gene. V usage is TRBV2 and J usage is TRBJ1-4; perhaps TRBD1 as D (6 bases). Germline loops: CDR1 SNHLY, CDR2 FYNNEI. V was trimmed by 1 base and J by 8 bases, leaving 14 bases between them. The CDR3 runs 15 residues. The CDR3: CASSEDGGGGEKLFF. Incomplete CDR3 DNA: TGTGCCAGCAGTGAAGATGGAGGGGGAGGGGAAAAA.

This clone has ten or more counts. The part of the CDR3 DNA that was read is TGTGCCAGTAGTATGGGGCAGGGGGCATACAATGAG. It translates to CASSMGQGAYNE. The full CDR3 sequence reads CASSMGQGAYNEQFF. The chain combines TRBV19 with TRBJ2-1; 8 bases agree with TRBD1. The sequence runs out 3 residues before the end of the CDR3; the remainder is reconstructed from the germline J gene. V shed 3 bases and J 4 bases; nucleotides not matched to a gene: 5. The germline CDR1 and CDR2 sequences are LNHDA and SQIVND (reference sequence). This CDR3 is 15 amino acids long.

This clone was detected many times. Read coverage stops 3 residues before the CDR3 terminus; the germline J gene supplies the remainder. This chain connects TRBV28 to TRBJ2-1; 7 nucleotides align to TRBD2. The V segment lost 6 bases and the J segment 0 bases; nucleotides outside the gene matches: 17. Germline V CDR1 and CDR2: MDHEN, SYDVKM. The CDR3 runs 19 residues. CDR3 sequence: CASSSRGAGVQSSYNEQFF. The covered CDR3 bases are TGTGCCAGCAGCTCCCGAGGGGCGGGGGTCCAATCCTCCTACAATGAG.

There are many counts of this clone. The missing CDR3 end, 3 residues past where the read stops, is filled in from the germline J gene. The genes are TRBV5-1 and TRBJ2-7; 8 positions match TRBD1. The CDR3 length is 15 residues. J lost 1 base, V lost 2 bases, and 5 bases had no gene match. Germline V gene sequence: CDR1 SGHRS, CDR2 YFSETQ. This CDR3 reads CASSFSTGGSYEQYF. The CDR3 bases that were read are TGCGCCAGCAGCTTTTCAACAGGGGGGTCCTACGAG.

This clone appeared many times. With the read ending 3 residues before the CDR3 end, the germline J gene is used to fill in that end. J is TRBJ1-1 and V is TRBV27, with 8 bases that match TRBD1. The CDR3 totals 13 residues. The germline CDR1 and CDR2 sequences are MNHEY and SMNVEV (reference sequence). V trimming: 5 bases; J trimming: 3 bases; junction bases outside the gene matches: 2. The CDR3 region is CASSQQGDTEAFF. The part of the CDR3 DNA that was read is TGTGCCAGCAGTCAACAGGGGGACACTGAA.

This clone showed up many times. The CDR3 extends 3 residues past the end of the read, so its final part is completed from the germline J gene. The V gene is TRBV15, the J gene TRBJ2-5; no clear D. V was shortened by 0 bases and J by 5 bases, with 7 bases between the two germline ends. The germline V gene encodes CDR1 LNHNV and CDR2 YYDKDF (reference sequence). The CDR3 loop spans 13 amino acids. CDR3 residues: CATSRDLRETQYF. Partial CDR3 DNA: TGTGCCACCAGCAGAGATTTGAGGGAGACC.

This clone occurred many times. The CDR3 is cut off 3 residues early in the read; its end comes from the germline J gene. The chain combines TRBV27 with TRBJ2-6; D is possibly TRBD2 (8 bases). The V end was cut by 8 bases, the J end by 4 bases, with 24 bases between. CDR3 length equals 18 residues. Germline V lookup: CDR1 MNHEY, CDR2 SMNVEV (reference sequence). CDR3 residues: CASARGAGGRSGANVLTF. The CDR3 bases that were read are TGTGCCAGCGCCAGGGGGGCGGGGGGAAGGTCCGGGGCCAACGTC. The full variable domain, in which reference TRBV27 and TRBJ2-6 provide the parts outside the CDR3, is EAQVTQNPRYLITVTGKKLTVTCSQNMNHEYMSWYRQDPGLGLRQIYYSMNVEVTDKGDVPEGYKVSRKEKRNFPLILESPSPNQTSLYFCASARGAGGRSGANVLTFGAGSRLTVL.

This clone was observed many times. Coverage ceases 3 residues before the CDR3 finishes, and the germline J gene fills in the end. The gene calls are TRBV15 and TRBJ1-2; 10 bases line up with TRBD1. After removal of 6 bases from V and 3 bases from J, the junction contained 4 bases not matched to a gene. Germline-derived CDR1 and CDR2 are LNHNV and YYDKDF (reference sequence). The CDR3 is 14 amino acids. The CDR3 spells CATSDRGLDYGYTF. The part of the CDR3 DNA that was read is TGTGCCACCAGTGACAGGGGGCTTGACTATGGC. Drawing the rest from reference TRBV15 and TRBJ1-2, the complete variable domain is DAMVIQNPRYQVTQFGKPVTLSCSQTLNHNVMYWYQQKSSQAPKLLFHYYDKDFNNEADTPDNFQSRRPNTSFCFLDIRSPGLGDTAMYLCATSDRGLDYGYTFGSGTRLTVV.

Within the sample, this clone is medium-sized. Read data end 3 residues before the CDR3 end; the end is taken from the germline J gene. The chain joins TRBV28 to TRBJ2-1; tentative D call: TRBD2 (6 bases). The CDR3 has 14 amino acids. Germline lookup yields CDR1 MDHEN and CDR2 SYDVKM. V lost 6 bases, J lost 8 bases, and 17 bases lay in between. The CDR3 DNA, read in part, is TGTGCCAGCAGGACTAGGGGCCCTCTTCATGAG. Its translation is CASRTRGPLHE. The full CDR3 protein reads CASRTRGPLHEQFF.

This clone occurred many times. CDR3 bases read: TGTGCCAGCAGCCCCTCCGGGACACGGGATCAGCCC. Amino acids: CASSPSGTRDQP. The entire CDR3 sequence reads CASSPSGTRDQPQHF. J is TRBJ1-5 and V is TRBV7-8; D is perhaps TRBD1 (6 bases). The read stops 3 residues short of the end of the CDR3; the missing end is completed from the germline J gene. The CDR3 extends over 15 amino acids. The V gene lost 5 bases and the J gene lost 5 bases, with 16 bases spanning the gap. Germline V gene sequence: CDR1 SGHVS, CDR2 FQNEAQ.

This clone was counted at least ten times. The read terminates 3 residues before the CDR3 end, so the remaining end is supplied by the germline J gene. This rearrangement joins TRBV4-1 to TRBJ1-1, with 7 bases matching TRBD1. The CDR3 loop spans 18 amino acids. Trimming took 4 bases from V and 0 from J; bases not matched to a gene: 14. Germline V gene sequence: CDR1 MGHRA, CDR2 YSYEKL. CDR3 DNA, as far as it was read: TGCGCCAGCAGCCGACAGCCAGGGGGTCCCTTTGTGAACACTGAA. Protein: CASSRQPGGPFVNTE. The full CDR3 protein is CASSRQPGGPFVNTEAFF.

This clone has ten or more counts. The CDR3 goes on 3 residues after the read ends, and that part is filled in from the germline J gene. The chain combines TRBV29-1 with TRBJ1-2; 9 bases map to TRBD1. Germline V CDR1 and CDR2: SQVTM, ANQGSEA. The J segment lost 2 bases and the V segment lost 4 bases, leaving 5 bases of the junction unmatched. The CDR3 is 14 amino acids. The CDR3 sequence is CSVGGTGRNYGYTF. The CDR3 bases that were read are TGCAGCGTTGGGGGGACAGGGAGGAACTATGGC.

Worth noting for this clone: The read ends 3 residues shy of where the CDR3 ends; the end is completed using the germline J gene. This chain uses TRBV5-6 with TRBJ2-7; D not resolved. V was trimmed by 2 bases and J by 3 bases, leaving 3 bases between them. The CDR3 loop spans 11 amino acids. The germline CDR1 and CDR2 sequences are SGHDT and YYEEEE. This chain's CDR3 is CASSFNYEQYF. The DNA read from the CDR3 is TGTGCCAGCAGCTTCAACTACGAG.

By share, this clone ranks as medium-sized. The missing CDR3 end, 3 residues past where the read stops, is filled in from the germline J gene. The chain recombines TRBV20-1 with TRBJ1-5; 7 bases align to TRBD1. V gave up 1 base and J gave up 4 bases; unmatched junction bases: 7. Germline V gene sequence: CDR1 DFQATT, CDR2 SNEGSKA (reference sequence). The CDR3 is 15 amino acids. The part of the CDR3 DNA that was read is TGCAGTGCTAGAGCCGGGACAGCAACAAATCAGCCC. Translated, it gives CSARAGTATNQP. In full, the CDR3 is CSARAGTATNQPQHF.

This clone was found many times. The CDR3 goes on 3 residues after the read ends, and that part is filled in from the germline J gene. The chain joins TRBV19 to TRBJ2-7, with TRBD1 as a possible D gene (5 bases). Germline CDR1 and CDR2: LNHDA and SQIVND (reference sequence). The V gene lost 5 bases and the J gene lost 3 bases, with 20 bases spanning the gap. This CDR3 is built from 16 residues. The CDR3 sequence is CASSVGSSKRGYEQYF. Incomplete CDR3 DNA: TGTGCCAGTAGTGTAGGGTCTTCAAAAAGGGGCTACGAG.

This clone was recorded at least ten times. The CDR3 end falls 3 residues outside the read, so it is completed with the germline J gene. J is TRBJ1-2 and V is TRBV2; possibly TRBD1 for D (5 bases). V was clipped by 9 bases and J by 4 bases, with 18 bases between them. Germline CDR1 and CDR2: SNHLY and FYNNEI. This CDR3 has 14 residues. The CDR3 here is CARHDFGGTYGYTF. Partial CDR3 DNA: TGTGCCAGGCATGATTTCGGGGGAACCTATGGC.